This TCR beta chain was identified in a study of T cell repertoires in cytomegalovirus infection. This CDR3 has 14 amino acids. V shed 1 base and J shed 3 bases, with 7 bases lying between them. Germline lookup yields CDR1 SGHVS and CDR2 FQNEAQ. TCRdb ran MiXCR on the reads and lists one entry per CDR3 protein. The sample holds roughly 250,000 distinct CDR3 sequences, roughly 23% seen once. This clonotype was observed at least ten times. The sequencing input was CD8+ T cells from PBMCs. This chain uses TRBV7-8 with TRBJ2-1; D is unresolved. The TCR comes from a human donor in good health (CMV status not recorded). Some clones in this sample may be carry-over from other donors' samples. The CDR3 DNA follows: TGTGCCAGCAGCTTAGATATAAACTACAATGAGCAGTTCTTC. Its translation: CASSLDINYNEQFF. The full variable domain, completed using reference TRBV7-8 and TRBJ2-1, is GAGVSQSPRYKVAKRGQDVALRCDPISGHVSLFWYQQALGQGPEFLTYFQNEAQLDKSGLPSDRFFAERPEGSVSTLKIQRTQQEDSAVYLCASSLDINYNEQFFGPGTRLTVL.